This TCR beta chain was obtained from a study of human T cells and chemical hapten exposure. Study background: A roughly 2 cm by roughly 2 cm inner upper arm patch received 2% DPC for sensitization.

This clonotype was detected many times. Deletions cut 5 bases from V and 9 bases from J, with 8 bases between. This CDR3 region has 11 residues. CDR1 is LGHNT, CDR2 FRNRAP, per germline. As to time point: patch test 3, about 24 weeks after DPC sensitization. Noted treatment: therapeutic diphenylcyclopropenone sensitization with weekly scalp DPC. One entry per CDR3 protein, called by TCRdb with MiXCR from the RACE reads. The sample consists of 82,000 or so distinct CDR3 sequences, over 10% of them appearing once. This specimen consisted of whole blood, obtained in connection with sensitization to the hapten diphenylcyclopropenone (DPC). The clonotype originates from a woman in her fifties or sixties with alopecia areata. Some clones in this sample may be carry-over from other donors' samples. The chain recombines TRBV12-5 with TRBJ1-5, with D uncertain. CDR3 coding DNA: TGTGCTAGTGGTCCATTGACGCCCCAGCATTTT. It specifies CASGPLTPQHF.